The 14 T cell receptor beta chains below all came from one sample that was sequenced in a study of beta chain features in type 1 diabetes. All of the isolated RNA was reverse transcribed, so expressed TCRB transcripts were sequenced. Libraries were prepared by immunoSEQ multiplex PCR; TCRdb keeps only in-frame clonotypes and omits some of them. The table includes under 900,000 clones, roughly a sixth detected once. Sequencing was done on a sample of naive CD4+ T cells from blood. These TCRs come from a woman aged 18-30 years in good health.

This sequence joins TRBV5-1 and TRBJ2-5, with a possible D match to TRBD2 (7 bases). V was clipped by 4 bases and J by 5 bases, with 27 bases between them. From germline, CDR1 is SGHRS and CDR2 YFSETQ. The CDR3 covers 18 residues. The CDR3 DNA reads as TGCGCCAGCAGCCCAGGGGCTAGCGGACAACCTAATCAGGAGACCCAGTACTTC. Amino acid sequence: CASSPGASGQPNQETQYF.

The CDR3 loop reads CASSFGATDTQYF. CDR3 nucleotide sequence: TGTGCCAGCAGCTTCGGGGCAACAGATACGCAGTATTTT. V and J are TRBV7-3 and TRBJ2-3; D assignment may be TRBD1 or TRBD2 (5 bases each). The CDR3 has 13 residues. Germline CDR1 is SGHTA and CDR2 is FQGTGA. Trimming shortened V by 3 bases and J by 3 bases, and 7 bases separated the two germline ends.

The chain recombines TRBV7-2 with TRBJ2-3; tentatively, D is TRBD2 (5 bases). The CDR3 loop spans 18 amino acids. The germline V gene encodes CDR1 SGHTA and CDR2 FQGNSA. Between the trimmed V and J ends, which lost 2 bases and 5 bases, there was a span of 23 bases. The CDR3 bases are TGTGCCAGCAGCTTATTGGGAGTAGGCCTCAGAGTGGGAGATACGCAGTATTTT. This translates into CASSLLGVGLRVGDTQYF.

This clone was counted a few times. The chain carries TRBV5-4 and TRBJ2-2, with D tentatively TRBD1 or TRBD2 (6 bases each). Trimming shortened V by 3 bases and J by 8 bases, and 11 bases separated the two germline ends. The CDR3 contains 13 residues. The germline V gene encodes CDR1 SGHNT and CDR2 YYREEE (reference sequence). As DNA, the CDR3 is TGTGCCAGCAGCTCGCAGGGGAGGGGGGAGCTGTTTTTT. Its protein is CASSSQGRGELFF.

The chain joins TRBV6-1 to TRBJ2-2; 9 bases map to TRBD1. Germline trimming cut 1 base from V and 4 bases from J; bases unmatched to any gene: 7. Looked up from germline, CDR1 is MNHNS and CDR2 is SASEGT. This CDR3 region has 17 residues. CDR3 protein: CASSEGTGAYGTGELFF. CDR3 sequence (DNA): TGTGCCAGCAGTGAAGGGACAGGGGCTTATGGCACCGGGGAGCTGTTTTTT.

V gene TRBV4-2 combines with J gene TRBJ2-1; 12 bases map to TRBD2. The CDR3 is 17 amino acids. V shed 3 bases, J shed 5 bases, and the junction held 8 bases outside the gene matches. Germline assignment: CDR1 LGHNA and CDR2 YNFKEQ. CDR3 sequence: CASSQAVLAGGHNEQFF. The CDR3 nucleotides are TGTGCCAGCAGCCAGGCCGTACTAGCGGGAGGCCACAATGAGCAGTTCTTC.

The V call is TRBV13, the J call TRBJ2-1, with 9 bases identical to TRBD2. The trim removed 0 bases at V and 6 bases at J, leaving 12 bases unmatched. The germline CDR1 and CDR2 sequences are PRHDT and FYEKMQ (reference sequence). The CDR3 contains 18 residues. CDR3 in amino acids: CASSLGWKSLAGSNEQFF. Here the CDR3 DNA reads TGTGCCAGCAGCTTAGGTTGGAAGTCTCTAGCGGGGTCCAATGAGCAGTTCTTC. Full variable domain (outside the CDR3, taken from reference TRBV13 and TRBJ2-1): AAGVIQSPRHLIKEKRETATLKCYPIPRHDTVYWYQQGPGQDPQFLISFYEKMQSDKGSIPDRFSAQQFSDYHSELNMSSLELGDSALYFCASSLGWKSLAGSNEQFFGPGTRLTVL.

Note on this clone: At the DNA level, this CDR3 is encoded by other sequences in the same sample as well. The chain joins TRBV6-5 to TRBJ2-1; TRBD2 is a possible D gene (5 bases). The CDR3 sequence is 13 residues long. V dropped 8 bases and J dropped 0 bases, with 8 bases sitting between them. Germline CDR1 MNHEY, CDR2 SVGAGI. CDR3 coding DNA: TGTGCCAGCCGTGGGAGCTCCTACAATGAGCAGTTCTTC. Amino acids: CASRGSSYNEQFF.

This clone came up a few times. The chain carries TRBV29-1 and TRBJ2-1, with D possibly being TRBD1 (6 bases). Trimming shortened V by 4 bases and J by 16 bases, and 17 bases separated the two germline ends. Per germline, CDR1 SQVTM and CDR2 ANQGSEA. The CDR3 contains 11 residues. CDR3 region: CSVVEGGAYFF. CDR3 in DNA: TGCAGCGTTGTTGAAGGGGGAGCCTATTTCTTC.

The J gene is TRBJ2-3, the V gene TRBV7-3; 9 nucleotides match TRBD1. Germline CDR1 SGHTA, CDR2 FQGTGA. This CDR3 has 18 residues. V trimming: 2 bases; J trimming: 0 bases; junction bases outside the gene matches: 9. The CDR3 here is CASSLLPGQGSSTDTQYF. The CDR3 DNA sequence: TGTGCCAGCAGCTTACTGCCGGGACAGGGATCCAGCACAGATACGCAGTATTTT. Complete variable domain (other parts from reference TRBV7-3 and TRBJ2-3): GAGVSQTPSNKVTEKGKYVELRCDPISGHTALYWYRQSLGQGPEFLIYFQGTGAADDSGLPNDRFFAVRPEGSVSTLKIQRTERGDSAVYLCASSLLPGQGSSTDTQYFGPGTRLTVL.

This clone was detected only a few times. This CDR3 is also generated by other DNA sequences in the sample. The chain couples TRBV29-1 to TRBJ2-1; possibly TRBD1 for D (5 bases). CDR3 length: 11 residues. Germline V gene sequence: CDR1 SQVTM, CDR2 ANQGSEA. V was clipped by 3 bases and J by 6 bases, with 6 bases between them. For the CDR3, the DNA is TGCAGCGTTGACAGGGCCAATGAGCAGTTCTTC. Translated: CSVDRANEQFF.

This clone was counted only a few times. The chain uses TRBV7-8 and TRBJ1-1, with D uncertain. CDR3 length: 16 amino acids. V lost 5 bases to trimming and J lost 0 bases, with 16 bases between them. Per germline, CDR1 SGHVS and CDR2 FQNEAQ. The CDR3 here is CASSLSSWIMNTEAFF. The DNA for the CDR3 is TGTGCCAGCAGCCTCAGTTCCTGGATTATGAACACTGAAGCTTTCTTT. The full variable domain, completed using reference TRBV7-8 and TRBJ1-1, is GAGVSQSPRYKVAKRGQDVALRCDPISGHVSLFWYQQALGQGPEFLTYFQNEAQLDKSGLPSDRFFAERPEGSVSTLKIQRTQQEDSAVYLCASSLSSWIMNTEAFFGQGTRLTVV.

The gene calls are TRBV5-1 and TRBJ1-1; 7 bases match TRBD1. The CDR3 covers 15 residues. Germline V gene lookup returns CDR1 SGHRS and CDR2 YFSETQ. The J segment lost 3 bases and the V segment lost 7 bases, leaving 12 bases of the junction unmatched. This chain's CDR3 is CASARDSPFDTEAFF. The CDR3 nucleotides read TGCGCCAGCGCCCGGGACAGCCCCTTTGACACTGAAGCTTTCTTT.

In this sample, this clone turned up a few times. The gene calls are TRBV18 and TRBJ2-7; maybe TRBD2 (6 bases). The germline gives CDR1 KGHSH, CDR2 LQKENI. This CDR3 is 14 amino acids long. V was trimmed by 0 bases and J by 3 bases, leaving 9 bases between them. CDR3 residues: CASSPPGGDYEQYF. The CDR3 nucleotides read TGTGCCAGCTCACCACCGGGAGGAGACTACGAGCAGTACTTC.